Below, 6 T cell receptor beta chains from the same sample are listed, as sequenced in a study of T cell responses to AZD1222 COVID-19 vaccine. Assay: immunoSEQ multiplex PCR; the TCRdb copy retains only in-frame clones and omits some. The repertoire holds approximately 110,000 clones, 70% to 90% seen once, with 2% to 3% in the top ten. Specimen: peripheral blood, collected on day 0 of AZD1222 vaccination. The source of these receptors is an adult in good health.

The CDR3, as DNA: TGTGCCAGCTCCGACAGGGAAAATCCCACAGATACGCAGTATTTT. Amino acid sequence: CASSDRENPTDTQYF. The gene calls are TRBV9 and TRBJ2-3; the match to TRBD1 covers 7 bases. The CDR3 extends over 15 amino acids. V shed 7 bases, J shed 2 bases, and the junction held 10 bases outside the gene matches. From germline, CDR1 is SGDLS and CDR2 YYNGEE.

J is TRBJ1-2 and V is TRBV5-1; the D gene is possibly TRBD1 (6 bases). Trimming took off 1 base at V and 6 bases at J, with 19 bases between the two ends. The CDR3 contains 16 residues. Germline V gene data show CDR1 as SGHRS and CDR2 as YFSETQ. The CDR3 loop is CASSLRTTGIRDGYTF. Written as DNA, the CDR3 is TGCGCCAGCAGCTTGAGGACAACAGGGATAAGGGATGGCTACACCTTC.

CDR3: CASSYSLVYGYTF. DNA for the CDR3: TGTGCCAGCTCATACAGTCTGGTCTATGGCTACACCTTC. The gene calls are TRBV18 and TRBJ1-2; no clear D gene. The germline V and J ends were trimmed by 5 bases and 4 bases, with 11 bases remaining between them. Germline CDR1 and CDR2: KGHSH and LQKENI. The CDR3 consists of 13 residues.

The chain joins TRBV15 to TRBJ2-7; 8 nucleotides align to TRBD2. V trimming: 1 base; J trimming: 2 bases; junction bases outside the gene matches: 4. The CDR3 is 15 amino acids. Germline assignment: CDR1 LNHNV and CDR2 YYDKDF (reference sequence). The chain's CDR3 is CATSRGGLGPYEQYF. The CDR3 region has the DNA TGTGCCACCAGCAGAGGGGGACTAGGTCCCTACGAGCAGTACTTC.

The rearrangement links TRBV10-3 to TRBJ1-1; 7 bases are shared with TRBD1. Germline lookup yields CDR1 ENHRY and CDR2 SYGVKD. The length of the CDR3 is 16 residues. V dropped 2 bases and J dropped 4; count of bases not matched to a gene: 10. The CDR3, as DNA: TGTGCCATCAGTGAGGCGGCAGGGGGTTTAGGCACTGAAGCTTTCTTT. Translation gives CAISEAAGGLGTEAFF.

The rearrangement uses TRBV7-9 and TRBJ1-1, with D possibly matching TRBD1 (5 bases). The V gene's germline CDR1 is SEHNR and CDR2 FQNEAQ (reference sequence). The length of the CDR3 is 16 residues. V was shortened by 6 bases and J by 1 base, with 18 bases between the two germline ends. The CDR3 loop reads CASSPFGGMRNTEAFF. CDR3 DNA: TGTGCCAGCAGTCCCTTCGGGGGAATGAGGAACACTGAAGCTTTCTTT.